The 19 T cell receptor beta chains in this list originate from one sample, sequenced in a study of CD8+CD57+ T cells in acquired aplastic anemia. All sequencing subjects had displayed CD8+CD57+ cell expansion on flow cytometry. The template for TCR beta VDJ and CDR3 sequence profiling was genomic DNA. TCRdb redid the calling of the reads with MiXCR, one entry per CDR3 protein. The sample records 120,000 or so distinct CDR3 sequences, almost 40% being singletons. Sequenced input: sorted CD4+, CD8+, or CD8+CD57+ T cells (not recorded which) from PBMCs. The receptors shown here come from a human donor with aplastic anemia.

This clonotype was observed many times. V usage is TRBV27 and J usage is TRBJ1-2; D remains ambiguous. V was pared by 0 bases and J by 5 bases, with 10 bases between. This CDR3 region has 14 residues. Germline V gene lookup returns CDR1 MNHEY and CDR2 SMNVEV (reference sequence). For the CDR3, the DNA is TGTGCCAGCAGTTTATCTGGTCGGCCGTATGGCTACACCTTC. Protein product: CASSLSGRPYGYTF.

This clonotype was observed at least ten times. This chain uses TRBV5-6 with TRBJ2-3; 8 nucleotides agree with TRBD1. This CDR3 spans 16 amino acids. Trimming took 0 bases from V and 3 from J; bases not matched to a gene: 6. Germline V CDR1 and CDR2: SGHDT, YYEEEE. Here the CDR3 reads CASSLAQGVGTDTQYF. In DNA, the CDR3 is TGTGCCAGCAGCTTGGCACAGGGGGTAGGGACAGATACGCAGTATTTT.

The chain couples TRBV13 to TRBJ2-3, with D perhaps being TRBD1 or TRBD2 (5 bases each). Germline CDR1 reads PRHDT; CDR2 reads FYEKMQ (reference sequence). With 5 bases removed from V and 2 bases from J, the gap between germline ends came to 11 bases. This CDR3 is 14 amino acids long. The CDR3 spells CASSGRGSTDTQYF. The CDR3 DNA reads as TGTGCCAGCAGCGGACGGGGCTCCACAGATACGCAGTATTTT.

This clonotype was detected many times. The chain carries TRBV7-9 and TRBJ1-2, with D possibly matching TRBD1 (6 bases). V dropped 1 base and J dropped 10 bases, with 13 bases sitting between them. Germline CDR1 is SEHNR and CDR2 is FQNEAQ (reference sequence). This CDR3 has 13 residues. The chain's CDR3 is CASSLEVGQPYTF. Here the CDR3 DNA reads TGTGCCAGCAGCTTAGAAGTTGGACAGCCCTACACCTTC.

The chain joins TRBV10-3 to TRBJ2-7; D remains ambiguous. The length of the CDR3 is 13 residues. Trimming cost V 1 base and J 2 bases, with 6 bases left between them. Germline-derived CDR1 and CDR2 are ENHRY and SYGVKD. This chain's CDR3 is CAISEYRTYEQYF. Here the CDR3 DNA reads TGTGCCATCAGTGAGTATCGAACCTACGAGCAGTACTTC.

The CDR3 reads CSLTTDAVGLRSYEQYV. In DNA form, the CDR3 reads TGCAGTTTAACAACAGACGCAGTAGGTCTCCGCTCCTACGAGCAGTACGTC. This chain links TRBV29-1 with TRBJ2-7, with D unresolved. Germline assignment: CDR1 SQVTM and CDR2 ANQGSEA. This CDR3 has 17 amino acids.

This clonotype was recorded many times. The chain recombines TRBV11-3 with TRBJ1-3; D is perhaps TRBD1 (5 bases). The germline gives CDR1 SGHNT, CDR2 YENEEA. The CDR3 is made up of 16 amino acids. V was cut by 1 base and J by 0 bases, with 10 bases left in between. Written as DNA, the CDR3 is TGTGCCAGCAGCTTAGGGGGACTGAACTCTGGAAACACCATATATTTT. This codes for CASSLGGLNSGNTIYF.

Comment on this clonotype: This sequence may be a read error, since a much larger clone differs from it by one base. V and J are TRBV4-1 and TRBJ1-2, with D uncertain. This CDR3 spans 16 amino acids. Germline V gene sequence: CDR1 MGHRA, CDR2 YSYEKL. The CDR3 nucleotides read TGCTCCAGCAGCCAAGAAGCCACGGTTCAGCCCTCTGGCTACACCTTC. This gives the protein CSSSQEATVQPSGYTF.

V gene TRBV29-1 combines with J gene TRBJ1-1, with D uncertain. The V gene's germline CDR1 is SQVTM and CDR2 ANQGSEA. The CDR3 totals 11 residues. The V and J ends lost 1 base and 7 bases respectively, with 7 bases between them. DNA for the CDR3: TGCAGCGTTGAAGGCGTGGTTGAAGCTTTCTTT. The encoded protein is CSVEGVVEAFF.

The chain has TRBV7-2 and TRBJ1-2, with 10 positions matching TRBD1. This CDR3 has 13 amino acids. J lost 6 bases, V lost 6 bases, and 4 bases had no gene match. CDR1 is SGHTA and CDR2 is FQGNSA in the germline V gene. The CDR3 loop reads CASSRTGGDGYTF. The CDR3 DNA is TGTGCCAGCAGTCGGACAGGGGGTGATGGCTACACCTTC.

The sample holds many counts of this clonotype. This rearrangement joins TRBV19 to TRBJ2-2; 7 positions match TRBD1. Per the germline V gene, CDR1 is LNHDA and CDR2 is SQIVND (reference sequence). V lost 4 bases, J lost 0 bases, and 14 bases stayed unmatched. This CDR3 comprises 19 residues. This CDR3 is CASSRIPPSQGPNTGELFF. CDR3 DNA sequence: TGTGCCAGTAGTAGAATCCCCCCCTCACAGGGGCCGAACACCGGGGAGCTGTTTTTT.

The CDR3 spells CSVNTGTEYNEQFF. The CDR3 nucleotides read TGCAGCGTGAACACCGGGACGGAGTACAATGAGCAGTTCTTC. V and J are TRBV29-1 and TRBJ2-1, with D perhaps assigned TRBD1 or TRBD2 (5 bases each). This CDR3 region has 14 residues. V lost 6 bases, J lost 4 bases, and 16 bases lay in between. Germline CDR1 is SQVTM and CDR2 is ANQGSEA.

V and J are TRBV7-8 and TRBJ2-5, with D possibly TRBD2 on 5 matching bases. Trimming pared 1 base from V and 7 bases from J, leaving 13 bases between. Per the germline V gene, CDR1 is SGHVS and CDR2 is FQNEAQ. CDR3 length equals 14 residues. The DNA for the CDR3 is TGTGCCAGCAGCTTAGACTGGAGTGGAGGGACCCAGTACTTC. The encoded protein is CASSLDWSGGTQYF.

There are many counts of this clonotype. The gene calls are TRBV6-4 and TRBJ2-7, with TRBD2 as a possible D gene (6 bases). This CDR3 is 13 amino acids long. CDR1 and CDR2 (germline): MRHNA, SNTAGT. V lost 11 bases to trimming and J lost 0 bases, with 14 bases between them. The CDR3 loop reads CALEAGHSYEQYV. The CDR3 region has the DNA TGTGCCCTTGAGGCGGGGCACTCCTACGAGCAGTACGTC.

The V and J genes are TRBV11-2 and TRBJ1-2; tentatively, D is TRBD1 (6 bases). The CDR3 totals 16 residues. Per the germline V gene, CDR1 is SGHAT and CDR2 is FQNNGV. V dropped 4 bases and J dropped 0 bases, with 15 bases sitting between them. In DNA, the CDR3 is TGTGCCAGCAGCTCCCCTTGGGACAAAACTAACTATGGCTACACCTTC. This sequence encodes CASSSPWDKTNYGYTF.

This clonotype is a singleton in its sample. The junction does not match germline at one end; this may be a read error. CDR3 nucleotides: TGTGCCGCCAGCAGACTGAAGCGGGGGGGCACAGATACGCAGTATTTT. Encoded protein: CAASRLKRGGTDTQYF. The chain carries TRBV15 and TRBJ2-3; 9 bases line up with TRBD2. Per the germline V gene, CDR1 is LNHNV and CDR2 is YYDKDF (reference sequence). The length of the CDR3 is 16 residues.

This clonotype occurred once. J is TRBJ1-2 and V is TRBV7-2, with 10 bases that match TRBD1. V dropped 4 bases and J dropped 6; count of bases not matched to a gene: 8. The CDR3 runs to 15 residues. Germline assignment: CDR1 SGHTA and CDR2 FQGNSA. CDR3 nucleotide sequence: TGTGCCAGCAGCTCAGCGCCGGGACAGGGGAATGGCTACACCTTC. It codes for CASSSAPGQGNGYTF.

The chain has TRBV7-9 and TRBJ1-4; maybe TRBD1 (6 bases). The CDR3 has 12 amino acids. Per the germline V gene, CDR1 is SEHNR and CDR2 is FQNEAQ (reference sequence). V dropped 6 bases and J dropped 6 bases, with 8 bases sitting between them. Here the CDR3 reads CASSRQDEKLFF. The DNA for the CDR3 is TGTGCCAGCAGTCGACAGGATGAAAAACTGTTTTTT.

On this clonotype itself: Given the absence of the conserved phenylalanine or tryptophan at the CDR3 end, a read error is likely. This sequence joins TRBV12-3 or TRBV12-4 and TRBJ1-5; 10 bases are a match to TRBD1. V shed 6 bases, J shed 6 bases, and the junction held 5 bases outside the gene matches. The length of the CDR3 is 14 residues. The CDR3 sequence is CASSDRTGGQPQHS. DNA for the CDR3: TGTGCCAGCAGCGACCGGACAGGGGGTCAGCCCCAGCATTCT.